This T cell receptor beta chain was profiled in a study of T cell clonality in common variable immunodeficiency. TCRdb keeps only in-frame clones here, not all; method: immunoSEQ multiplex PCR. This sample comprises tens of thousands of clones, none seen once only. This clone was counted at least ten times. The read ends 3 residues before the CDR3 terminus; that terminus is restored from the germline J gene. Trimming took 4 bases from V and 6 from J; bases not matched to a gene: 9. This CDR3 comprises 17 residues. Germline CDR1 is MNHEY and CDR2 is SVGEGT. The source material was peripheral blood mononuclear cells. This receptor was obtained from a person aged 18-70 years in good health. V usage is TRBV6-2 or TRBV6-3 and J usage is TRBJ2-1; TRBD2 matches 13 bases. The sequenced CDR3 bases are TGTGCCAGCAGTTCCCCCGGACTAGCGGGAGATCTCAATGAG. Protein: CASSSPGLAGDLNE. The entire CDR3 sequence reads CASSSPGLAGDLNEQFF.